This TCR beta chain emerged from a study of naive and memory T cell subsets. This clonotype was detected ten times or more. This CDR3 region has 15 residues. V lost 1 base and J 0 bases, leaving 10 bases between the germline ends. CDR1 LGHNA and CDR2 YSLEER come from the germline V gene. CD4 T cells were positively selected, then CD8 T cells from the CD4-negative fraction. Both TRBC1 and TRBC2 were covered by a beta constant-region primer of two equimolar oligonucleotides. Four rounds of PCR amplified the ligated cDNA using nested alpha and beta constant-region primers plus SP2. MiXCR, applied by TCRdb to the UMI-ligation and nested PCR reads, yields one record per CDR3 protein. The sample lists about 22,000 distinct CDR3 sequences; approximately 10% were seen once.

Sequencing was performed on central memory CD8+ T cells from blood. This chain connects TRBV4-3 to TRBJ2-7, with unresolved D. The TCR originated in a human donor in good health. The CDR3 sequence is CASSQVAESSYEQYF. DNA for the CDR3: TGCGCCAGCAGCCAAGTTGCGGAAAGCTCCTACGAGCAGTACTTC.